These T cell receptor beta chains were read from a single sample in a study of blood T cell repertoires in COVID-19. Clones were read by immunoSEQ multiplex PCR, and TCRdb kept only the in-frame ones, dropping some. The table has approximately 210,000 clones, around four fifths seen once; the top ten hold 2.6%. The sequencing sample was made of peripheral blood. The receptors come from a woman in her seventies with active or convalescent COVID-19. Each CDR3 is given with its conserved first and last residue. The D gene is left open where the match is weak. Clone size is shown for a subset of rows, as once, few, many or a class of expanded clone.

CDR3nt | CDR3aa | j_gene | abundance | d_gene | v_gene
TGTGCCAGCAGCTTAGGGGCAGGGAGGAATGAGCAGTTCTTC | CASSLGAGRNEQFF | TRBJ2-1 | - | - | TRBV11-3
TGTGCCAGCAGCTCGCGTGGACTAGGAGCCTTATACGAGCAGTACTTC | CASSSRGLGALYEQYF | TRBJ2-7 | - | TRBD2 | TRBV11-2
TGTGCCAGCAGTCTTTCCCAGGGGGCTGGCTACACCTTC | CASSLSQGAGYTF | TRBJ1-2 | - | TRBD1 | TRBV27
TGTGCCAGCCCCTCTCCCCTCGGACAGGGCACAGATACGCAGTATTTT | CASPSPLGQGTDTQYF | TRBJ2-3 | - | TRBD1 | TRBV7-6
TGTGCCAGCAGCCTTAGGGGGTGGGGGAACACTGAAGCTTTCTTT | CASSLRGWGNTEAFF | TRBJ1-1 | - | - | TRBV3-1/TRBV3-2
TGCGCCAGCAGCCATTCCAGCACAGATACGCAGTATTTT | CASSHSSTDTQYF | TRBJ2-3 | - | - | TRBV5-1
TGTGCCAGCAGCCGCGAGGGGACACTTCAACGGGAAGCTTTCTTT | CASSREGTLQREAFF | TRBJ1-1 | - | - | TRBV16
TGTGCCACCCGACCCGCCGGGACAGGGAATACCGGGGAGCTGTTTTTT | CATRPAGTGNTGELFF | TRBJ2-2 | - | TRBD1 | TRBV24-1
TGTGCCAGCAGGGCGGGACTAGCGGGAGCCAACACCGGGGAGCTGTTTTTT | CASRAGLAGANTGELFF | TRBJ2-2 | - | TRBD2 | TRBV5-4
TGTGCCAGCAGTGAGGGACAGGGGCCCTTGGTTACGCAGTATTTT | CASSEGQGPLVTQYF | TRBJ2-3 | few | TRBD1 | TRBV2
TGTGCCAGCAGCGCTCAGGGGGCTGGGGCCAACGTCCTGACTTTC | CASSAQGAGANVLTF | TRBJ2-6 | - | TRBD1 | TRBV2
TGTGCCAGCAGCCTGGACGGGAGCTCTGGAAACACCATATATTTT | CASSLDGSSGNTIYF | TRBJ1-3 | - | - | TRBV5-4
TGTGCCATCAGTGAGAGCAGGGCCCAACTCCCCTATAGCAATCAGCCCCAGCATTTT | CAISESRAQLPYSNQPQHF | TRBJ1-5 | - | - | TRBV10-3
TGTGCCAGCAGTTCCGAGGCGTGGGGCAAAGCTTTCTTT | CASSSEAWGKAFF | TRBJ1-1 | once | - | TRBV21-1
TGTGCCAGCAGCCCACAGCAAGCAGTCAAAGCTTTCTTT | CASSPQQAVKAFF | TRBJ1-1 | - | - | TRBV7-2
TGCAGTGCTAGTTCGGGAAGGTACGACACTGAAGCTTTCTTT | CSASSGRYDTEAFF | TRBJ1-1 | - | - | TRBV20-1
TGTGCCAGCAGTCCCCGGCTTCAACAGGGATGGGGGGAGACCCAGTACTTC | CASSPRLQQGWGETQYF | TRBJ2-5 | - | - | TRBV27